This T cell receptor (beta chain) is from a study of identical twins. Points on this clonotype: A much bigger clone sits one base away, suggesting this may be a read error.

This CDR3 region has 16 residues. V was cut by 3 bases and J by 6 bases, with 20 bases left in between. Each CDR3 protein gets one entry after TCRdb re-called the 5' RACE reads with MiXCR. The sample contains more than 1.5 million distinct CDR3 sequences, about 32% of which appear only once. The source material was cord blood. The chain couples TRBV12-3 or TRBV12-4 to TRBJ1-2; D possibly corresponds to TRBD1 (6 bases). This receptor was taken from a newborn girl in good health. The CDR3 loop reads CASSFGFSQGSHGYTF. CDR3 DNA: TGTGCCAGCAGTTTCGGTTTTTCCCAGGGGAGCCATGGCTACACCTTC.